This TCR beta chain was recovered during a study of blood T cell repertoires in COVID-19. Study-wide context: COVID-19 samples, acute and convalescent, were from the United States, Italy and Spain. Nucleic acid was either cDNA or gDNA, and it came from T cells, B-cell-depleted T cells, or PBMCs.

This clone was seen only once. The CDR3 contains 17 residues. V was cut by 8 bases and J by 5 bases, with 25 bases left in between. Germline V gene lookup returns CDR1 LNHDA and CDR2 SQIVND (reference sequence). As handled by the study authors: Quantification of nucleated cells was approximated via reference gene primer amplification. Sequencing was performed with immunoSEQ multiplex PCR; in TCRdb, only in-frame clones are kept and a portion is missing. The V and J calls and clone size are taken from that table; D and trimming were inferred from the DNA. The repertoire has nearly 200,000 clones, over 75% of them found once; the top ten carry approximately 5.6%.

Sequencing was carried out using peripheral blood. The TCR sequence derives from a woman between 35 and 50 years old who had recovered from COVID-19. The genes are TRBV19 and TRBJ1-5; D gene uncertain. This chain's CDR3 is CASRGNPAAGSHQPQHF. DNA for the CDR3: TGTGCCAGTCGGGGAAACCCGGCCGCCGGATCTCATCAGCCCCAGCATTTT.